The rows below give T cell receptor beta chains drawn from one sample of a study of control samples from healthy donors and cancer patients. Method: immunoSEQ multiplex PCR; TCRdb's copy keeps in-frame clones and lacks some. This sample has about 130,000 clones; just under 95% occur once, and the top ten carry around 14%. Sequencing was carried out using PBMCs. These receptors were collected from a man in his sixties with colorectal cancer. Both conserved end residues are part of each CDR3. A D gene is named only where the DNA matches it firmly. Clone size is stated in some rows and not others, as once, few, many or a class when expanded.

abundance,v_gene,d_gene,j_gene,CDR3nt,CDR3aa
few,TRBV4-3,-,TRBJ2-7,TGCGCCAGCAGCCAAGATACCATGAGTGCGGGGTCCTACGAGCAGTACTTC,CASSQDTMSAGSYEQYF
-,TRBV27,-,TRBJ1-1,TGTGCCAGCAGTTTCAGTATGAACACTGAAGCTTTCTTT,CASSFSMNTEAFF
-,TRBV2,-,TRBJ1-5,TGTGCCAGCAGTGATCTTTATCAGCCCCAGCATTTT,CASSDLYQPQHF
-,TRBV7-9,-,TRBJ2-3,TGTGCCAGCAGCTTAGGGGTAGCGGACACAGATACGCAGTATTTT,CASSLGVADTDTQYF
-,TRBV4-3,-,TRBJ2-1,TGCGCCAGCAGCCAAGATCGGGCAGAACAGTTCTTC,CASSQDRAEQFF
-,TRBV9,TRBD2,TRBJ2-3,TGTGCCAGCAGCGTAGATGTTAGCGGGGGGGCAGATACGCAGTATTTT,CASSVDVSGGADTQYF
-,TRBV19,TRBD1,TRBJ2-2,TGTGCCAGTAGTGGGAGGACAGGGGCCGGGGAGCTGTTTTTT,CASSGRTGAGELFF
-,TRBV18,TRBD2,TRBJ2-3,TGTGCCAGCTCACAAACCGCTCCTAGCGGGGGAGGCACAGATACGCAGTATTTT,CASSQTAPSGGGTDTQYF
-,TRBV18,-,TRBJ1-6,TGTGCCAGCTCACCACAGGGGGATTCACCCCTCCACTTT,CASSPQGDSPLHF
-,TRBV30,TRBD1,TRBJ2-7,TGTGCCTGGAGTGTAAGGGAAGGACAGGCCATCTACGAGCAGTACTTC,CAWSVREGQAIYEQYF
-,TRBV7-9,-,TRBJ1-2,TGTGCCAGCAGCTTAGAGAACGGGGCTGGCTACACCTTC,CASSLENGAGYTF
-,TRBV19,-,TRBJ1-6,TGTGCCAGTAGTCTCCGGTGGAGGGGGAATTCACCCCTCCACTTT,CASSLRWRGNSPLHF
-,TRBV6-5,-,TRBJ1-2,TGTGCCAGCAGTTCGCCCGGGACATTGAACTATGGCTACACCTTC,CASSSPGTLNYGYTF
-,TRBV29-1,-,TRBJ2-1,TGCAGCGTCGGCGACAGGAGATACAATGAGCAGTTCTTC,CSVGDRRYNEQFF
once,TRBV6-5,-,TRBJ2-7,TGTGCCAGCAGTTCCCCCGGACCAGACGGCGAGCAGTACTTC,CASSSPGPDGEQYF
-,TRBV6-1,-,TRBJ1-6,TGTGCCAGCAGTGAAGAGGGTAATTCACCCCTCCACTTT,CASSEEGNSPLHF
-,TRBV27,TRBD1,TRBJ2-3,TGTGCCAGCAGTTTATTCCTTATGACAGGGGACACTACAGATACGCAGTATTTT,CASSLFLMTGDTTDTQYF
-,TRBV5-1,TRBD2,TRBJ2-1,TGCGCCAGCAGCTTGACCGGCGGGGGAGCCCTCAATGAGCAGTTCTTC,CASSLTGGGALNEQFF
-,TRBV6-6,-,TRBJ1-1,TGTGCCAGCAGTTACCCGAGCAGGCAGGATGAAGCTTTCTTT,CASSYPSRQDEAFF
-,TRBV24-1,-,TRBJ1-5,TGTGCCACCAGTGATGGGACCGGGTTTGACAATCAGCCCCAGCATTTT,CATSDGTGFDNQPQHF
-,TRBV6-5,-,TRBJ2-3,TGTGCCAGCAGTTGGGGGGATACGCAGTATTTT,CASSWGDTQYF
-,TRBV10-3,-,TRBJ1-6,TGTGCCATCAGTGAGGCCCCCCGGGGAAATTCACCCCTCCACTTT,CAISEAPRGNSPLHF
once,TRBV7-8,-,TRBJ1-4,TGTGCCAGCAGCTTTTCCAGCGGACAGTATAATGAAAAACTGTTTTTT,CASSFSSGQYNEKLFF
-,TRBV9,TRBD1,TRBJ1-3,TGTGCCAGCAGCGGACAGGGACTACGCGGAAACACCATATATTTT,CASSGQGLRGNTIYF
-,TRBV19,TRBD1,TRBJ2-3,TGTGCCAGTAGTTCGAACCCCGGGACAGGGGGAATGAGTACGCAGTATTTT,CASSSNPGTGGMSTQYF
-,TRBV6-2/TRBV6-3,-,TRBJ2-7,TGTGCCAGCAGTTCCCCCAGAGCCGAGCAGTACTTC,CASSSPRAEQYF
-,TRBV30,TRBD1,TRBJ1-3,TGTGCCTGGGGGACAGGGGACGGAAACACCATATATTTT,CAWGTGDGNTIYF
-,TRBV6-5,TRBD1,TRBJ2-3,TGTGCCAGCAGGGACAGGGGACCCACAGATACGCAGTATTTT,CASRDRGPTDTQYF
-,TRBV2,-,TRBJ1-1,TGTGCCAGCAGGAGGGACATGAACACTGAAGCTTTCTTT,CASRRDMNTEAFF
-,TRBV19,TRBD1,TRBJ2-7,TGTGCCAGTAGTATGGACAGGGACTACGAGCAGTACTTC,CASSMDRDYEQYF
-,TRBV5-6,-,TRBJ1-3,TGTGCCAGCAGCTCTGTCCCGGGAGCTACTGGAAACACCATATATTTT,CASSSVPGATGNTIYF
-,TRBV19,TRBD1,TRBJ2-7,TGTGCCAGTTCCGGCGGGACAGGGCCCTACGAGCAGTACTTC,CASSGGTGPYEQYF
few,TRBV4-2,TRBD1,TRBJ1-1,TGTGCCAGCAGCCCGCAGGGGGCTGGGAACACTGAAGCTTTCTTT,CASSPQGAGNTEAFF
-,TRBV6-6,-,TRBJ1-1,TGTGCCAGCAGTTACCCCCAGACAAGGACTGAAGCTTTCTTT,CASSYPQTRTEAFF
-,TRBV5-8,TRBD1,TRBJ2-3,TGTGCCAACGGACAGGGGGCGAATACGCAGTATTTT,CANGQGANTQYF
-,TRBV4-2,-,TRBJ2-7,TGTGCCAGCAGCCAAGGACAGCTACGCTACGAGCAGTACTTC,CASSQGQLRYEQYF
-,TRBV11-2,TRBD1,TRBJ1-5,TGTGCCAGCAGCCCTCAGGGGGCTGGCGACAATCAGCCCCAGCATTTT,CASSPQGAGDNQPQHF
-,TRBV19,TRBD2,TRBJ2-7,TGTGCCAGTAGTATCCTAGCGGGCGATTACGAGCAGTACTTC,CASSILAGDYEQYF
-,TRBV9,TRBD2,TRBJ2-1,TGTGCCAGCAGCGTAGTTAGCGGGGGATCTAATGAGCAGTTCTTC,CASSVVSGGSNEQFF
-,TRBV27,TRBD2,TRBJ2-1,TGTGCCAGCAGATCTCTAGCGGGGGGGTACAATGAGCAGTTCTTC,CASRSLAGGYNEQFF
few,TRBV28,-,TRBJ1-3,TGTGCCAGCAGTTTACGGGCGAACTCTGGAAACACCATATATTTT,CASSLRANSGNTIYF
-,TRBV3-1/TRBV3-2,TRBD2,TRBJ2-3,TGTGCCAGCAGCCCCAGTAGCGGGGGGGCGGGAGATACGCAGTATTTT,CASSPSSGGAGDTQYF
-,TRBV7-2,-,TRBJ2-5,TGTGCCAGCAGAGGGGGGGGGCTAGAGACCCAGTACTTC,CASRGGGLETQYF
-,TRBV5-1,-,TRBJ2-2,TGCGCCAGCAGCCGTCGAACGGGGGAAAGGGGCACCGGGGAGCTGTTTTTT,CASSRRTGERGTGELFF